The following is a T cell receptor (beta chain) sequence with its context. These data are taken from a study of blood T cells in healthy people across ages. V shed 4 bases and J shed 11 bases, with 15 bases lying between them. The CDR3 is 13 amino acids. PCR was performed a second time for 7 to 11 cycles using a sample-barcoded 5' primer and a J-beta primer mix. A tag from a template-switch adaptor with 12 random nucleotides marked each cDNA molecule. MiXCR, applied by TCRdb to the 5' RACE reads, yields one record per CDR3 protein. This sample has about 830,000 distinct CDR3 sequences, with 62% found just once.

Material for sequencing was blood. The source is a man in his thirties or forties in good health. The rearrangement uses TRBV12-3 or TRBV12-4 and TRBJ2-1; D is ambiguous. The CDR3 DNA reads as TGTGCCAGCAGTTCTCTCGATAGCAGCAAGCAGTTCTTC. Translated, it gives CASSSLDSSKQFF.